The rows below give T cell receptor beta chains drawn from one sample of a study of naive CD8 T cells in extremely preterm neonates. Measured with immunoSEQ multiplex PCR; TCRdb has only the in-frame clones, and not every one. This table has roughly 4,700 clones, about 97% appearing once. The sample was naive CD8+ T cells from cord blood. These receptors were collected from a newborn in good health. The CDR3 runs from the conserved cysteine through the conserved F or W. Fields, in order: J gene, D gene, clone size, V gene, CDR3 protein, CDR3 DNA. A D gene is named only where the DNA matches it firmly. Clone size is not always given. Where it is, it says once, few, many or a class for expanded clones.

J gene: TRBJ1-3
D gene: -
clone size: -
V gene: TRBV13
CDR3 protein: CASSPTPGSGNTIYF
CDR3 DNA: TGTGCCAGCAGCCCCACCCCCGGTTCTGGAAACACCATATATTTT

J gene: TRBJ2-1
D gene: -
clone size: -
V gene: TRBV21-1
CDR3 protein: CASSKSANCFLQGQNEQFF
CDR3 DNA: TGTGCCAGCAGCAAAAGCGCCAATTGCTTCCTACAGGGACAAAATGAGCAGTTCTTC

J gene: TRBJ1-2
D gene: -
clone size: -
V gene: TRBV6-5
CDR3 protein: CATGIGEGNGYTF
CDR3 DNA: TGTGCCACAGGGATTGGGGAGGGAAATGGCTACACCTTC

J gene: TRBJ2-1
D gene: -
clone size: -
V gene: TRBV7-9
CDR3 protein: CASSLLARRDNEQFF
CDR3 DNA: TGTGCCAGCAGCTTGCTTGCTCGGCGGGACAATGAGCAGTTCTTC

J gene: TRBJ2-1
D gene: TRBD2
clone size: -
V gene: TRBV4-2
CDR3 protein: CASSQWASGSSSDEQFF
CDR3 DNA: TGTGCCAGCAGCCAGTGGGCTAGCGGGAGTTCTAGCGATGAGCAGTTCTTC

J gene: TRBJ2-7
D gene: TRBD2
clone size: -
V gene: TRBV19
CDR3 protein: CASSLTGLANYEQYF
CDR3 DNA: TGTGCCAGTAGTCTAACGGGACTAGCGAACTACGAGCAGTACTTC

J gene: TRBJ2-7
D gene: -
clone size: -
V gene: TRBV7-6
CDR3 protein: CASSLASGWPYEQYF
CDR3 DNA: TGTGCCAGCAGCTTAGCTTCGGGATGGCCCTACGAGCAGTACTTC

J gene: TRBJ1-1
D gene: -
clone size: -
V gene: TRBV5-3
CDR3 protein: CARSLTGNTEAFF
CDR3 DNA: TGTGCCAGAAGCTTGACAGGGAACACTGAAGCTTTCTTT

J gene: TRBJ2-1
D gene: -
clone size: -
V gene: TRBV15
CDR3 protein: CATSPDRSPHNEQFF
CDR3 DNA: TGTGCCACCAGCCCCGACAGGTCCCCCCACAATGAGCAGTTCTTC

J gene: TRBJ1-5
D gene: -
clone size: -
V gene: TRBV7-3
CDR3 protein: CASSLGEPNQPQHF
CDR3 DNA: TGTGCCAGCAGCTTAGGGGAGCCTAATCAGCCCCAGCATTTT

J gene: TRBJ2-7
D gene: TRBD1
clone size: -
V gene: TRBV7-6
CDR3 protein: CASSQFPGQGAVEQYF
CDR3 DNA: TGTGCCAGCAGCCAATTCCCGGGACAGGGGGCGGTCGAGCAGTACTTC

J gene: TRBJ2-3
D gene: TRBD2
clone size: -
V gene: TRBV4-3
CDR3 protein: CASSQDFSGGARTDTQYF
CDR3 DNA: TGCGCCAGCAGCCAAGATTTTAGCGGGGGGGCGAGGACAGATACGCAGTATTTT

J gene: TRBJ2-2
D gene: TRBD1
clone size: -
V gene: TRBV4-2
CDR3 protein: CASSPGGGGELFF
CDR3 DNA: TGTGCCAGCAGCCCAGGGGGCGGCGGGGAGCTGTTTTTT

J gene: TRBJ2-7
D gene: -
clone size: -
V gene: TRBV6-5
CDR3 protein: CASSYYRDYEQYF
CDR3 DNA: TGTGCCAGCAGTTACTACCGGGACTACGAGCAGTACTTC

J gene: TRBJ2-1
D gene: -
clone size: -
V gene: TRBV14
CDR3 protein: CASSYGPLGDEQFF
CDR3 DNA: TGTGCCAGCAGCTACGGGCCCCTAGGGGATGAGCAGTTCTTC

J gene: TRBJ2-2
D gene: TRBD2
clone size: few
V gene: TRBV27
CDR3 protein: CASSLWTSGRLGELFF
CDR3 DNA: TGTGCCAGCAGTTTATGGACTAGCGGGAGGCTGGGGGAGCTGTTTTTT

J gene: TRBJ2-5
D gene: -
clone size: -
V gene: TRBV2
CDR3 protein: CASSDLQAKETQYF
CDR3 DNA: TGTGCCAGCAGTGACCTACAGGCTAAAGAGACCCAGTACTTC

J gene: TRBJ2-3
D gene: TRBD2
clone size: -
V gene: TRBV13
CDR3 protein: CASTAGGKGRDTQYF
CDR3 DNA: TGTGCCAGCACCGCGGGGGGCAAGGGACGAGATACGCAGTATTTT

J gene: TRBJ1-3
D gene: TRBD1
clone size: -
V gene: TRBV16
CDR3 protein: CASSQTTGSGNTIYF
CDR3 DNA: TGTGCCAGCAGCCAAACGACAGGGAGTGGAAACACCATATATTTT

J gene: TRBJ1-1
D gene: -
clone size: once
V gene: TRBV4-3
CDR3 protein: CASSQDLGQGNTEAFF
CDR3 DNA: TGCGCCAGCAGCCAAGATCTGGGCCAGGGGAACACTGAAGCTTTCTTT

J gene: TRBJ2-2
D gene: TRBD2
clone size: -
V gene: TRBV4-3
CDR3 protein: CASSQDSLAGSSNTGELFF
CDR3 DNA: TGCGCCAGCAGCCAAGATAGCCTAGCGGGGTCTTCGAACACCGGGGAGCTGTTTTTT

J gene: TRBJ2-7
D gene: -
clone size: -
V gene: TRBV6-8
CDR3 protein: CASSSIWLGSHYEQYF
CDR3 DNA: TGTGCCAGCAGTTCGATATGGCTAGGTTCCCACTACGAGCAGTACTTC

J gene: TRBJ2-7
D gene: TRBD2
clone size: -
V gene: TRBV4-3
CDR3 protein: CASSQDSTSGYEQYF
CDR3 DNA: TGCGCCAGCAGCCAAGACTCCACTAGCGGCTACGAGCAGTACTTC

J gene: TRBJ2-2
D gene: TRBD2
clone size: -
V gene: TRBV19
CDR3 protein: CASIWTSGGLNTGELFF
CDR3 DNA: TGTGCCAGTATATGGACTAGCGGGGGCCTGAACACCGGGGAGCTGTTTTTT

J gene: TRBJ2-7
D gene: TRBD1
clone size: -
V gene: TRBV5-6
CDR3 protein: CASSQDRGFEQYF
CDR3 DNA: TGTGCCAGCAGCCAGGACAGGGGGTTCGAGCAGTACTTC

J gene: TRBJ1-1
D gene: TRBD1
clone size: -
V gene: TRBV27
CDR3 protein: CASSGGGVNTEAFF
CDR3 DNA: TGTGCCAGTTCAGGGGGCGGAGTGAACACTGAAGCTTTCTTT

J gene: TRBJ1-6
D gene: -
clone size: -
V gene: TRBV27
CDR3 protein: CASSDPDKGYNSPLHF
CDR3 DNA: TGTGCCAGCAGTGATCCGGACAAGGGCTATAATTCACCCCTCCACTTT

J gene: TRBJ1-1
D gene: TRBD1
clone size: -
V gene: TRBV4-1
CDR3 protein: CASSRDRVNTEAFF
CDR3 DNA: TGCGCCAGCAGCCGGGACAGGGTGAACACTGAAGCTTTCTTT

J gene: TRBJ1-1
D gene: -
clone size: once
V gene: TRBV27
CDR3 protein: CASSFGTYTEAFF
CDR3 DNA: TGTGCCAGCAGTTTCGGGACATACACTGAAGCTTTCTTT

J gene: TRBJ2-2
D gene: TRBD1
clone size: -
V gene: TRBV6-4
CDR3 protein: CASSRGLSGELFF
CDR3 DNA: TGTGCCAGCAGCAGGGGGCTTTCCGGGGAGCTGTTTTTT

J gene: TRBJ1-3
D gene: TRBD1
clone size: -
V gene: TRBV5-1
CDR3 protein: CASSLTGGGNTIYF
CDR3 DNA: TGCGCCAGCAGCTTGACAGGGGGCGGAAACACCATATATTTT

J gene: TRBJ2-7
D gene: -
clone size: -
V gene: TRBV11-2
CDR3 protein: CASSLIYVNPYEQYF
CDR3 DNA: TGTGCCAGCAGCTTAATCTACGTGAACCCCTACGAGCAGTACTTC

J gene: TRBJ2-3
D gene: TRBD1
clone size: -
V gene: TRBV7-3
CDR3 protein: CASSSGQGADTQYF
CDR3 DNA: TGTGCCAGCAGCTCCGGACAGGGGGCAGATACGCAGTATTTT

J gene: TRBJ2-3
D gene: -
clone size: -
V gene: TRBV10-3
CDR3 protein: CAISESTGVGDTQYF
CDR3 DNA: TGTGCCATCAGTGAGTCTACGGGAGTTGGAGATACGCAGTATTTT

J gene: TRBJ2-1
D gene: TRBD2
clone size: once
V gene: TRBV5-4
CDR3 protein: CASRSGGSYNEQFF
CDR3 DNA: TGTGCCAGCAGGTCGGGAGGTTCCTACAATGAGCAGTTCTTC

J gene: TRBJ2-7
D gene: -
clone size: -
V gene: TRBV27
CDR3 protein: CASSLSSNRVYEQYF
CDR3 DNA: TGTGCCAGCAGTTTAAGTTCCAACAGGGTCTACGAGCAGTACTTC

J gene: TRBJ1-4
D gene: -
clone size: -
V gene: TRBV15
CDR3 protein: CAASRVSSGREKLFF
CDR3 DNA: TGTGCCGCCAGCAGAGTCTCCTCGGGGAGGGAAAAACTGTTTTTT

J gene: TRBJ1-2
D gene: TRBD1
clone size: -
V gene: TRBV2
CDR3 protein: CASSDRDRGNYGYTF
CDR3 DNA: TGTGCCAGCAGTGACCGGGACAGGGGTAACTATGGCTACACCTTC

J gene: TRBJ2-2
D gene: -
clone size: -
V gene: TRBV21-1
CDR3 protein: CASSNDLCLAGSTGELFF
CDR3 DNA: TGTGCCAGCAGCAATGATTTGTGTCTAGCGGGGAGCACCGGGGAGCTGTTTTTT

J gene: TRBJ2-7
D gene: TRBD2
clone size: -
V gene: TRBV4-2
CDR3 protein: CASSPGLAAYEQYF
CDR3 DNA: TGTGCCAGCAGCCCGGGACTAGCGGCCTACGAGCAGTACTTC

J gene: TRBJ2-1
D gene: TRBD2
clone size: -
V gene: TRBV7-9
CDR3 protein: CASSSTSGRVDEQFF
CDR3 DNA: TGTGCCAGCAGCTCCACTAGCGGGAGGGTTGATGAGCAGTTCTTC

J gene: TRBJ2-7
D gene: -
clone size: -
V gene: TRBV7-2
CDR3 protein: CASSLDRPYEQYF
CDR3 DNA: TGTGCCAGCAGCTTAGACAGACCTTACGAGCAGTACTTC

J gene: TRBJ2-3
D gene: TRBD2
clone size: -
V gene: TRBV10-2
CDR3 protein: CASSERGGTDTQYF
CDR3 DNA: TGCGCCAGCAGTGAGCGGGGGGGCACAGATACGCAGTATTTT

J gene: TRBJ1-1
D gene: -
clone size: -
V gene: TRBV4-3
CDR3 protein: CASSQDRGTEAFF
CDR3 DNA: TGCGCCAGCAGCCAAGACAGGGGCACTGAAGCTTTCTTT